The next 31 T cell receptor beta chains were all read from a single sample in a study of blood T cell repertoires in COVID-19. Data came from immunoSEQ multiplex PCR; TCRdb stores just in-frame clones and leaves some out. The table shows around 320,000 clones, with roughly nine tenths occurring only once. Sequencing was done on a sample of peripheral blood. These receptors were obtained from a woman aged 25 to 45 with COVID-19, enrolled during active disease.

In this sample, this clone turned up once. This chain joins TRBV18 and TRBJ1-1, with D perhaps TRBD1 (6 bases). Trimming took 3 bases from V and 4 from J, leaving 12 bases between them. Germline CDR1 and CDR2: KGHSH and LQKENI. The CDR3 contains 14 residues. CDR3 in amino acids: CASSPMAGVTEAFF. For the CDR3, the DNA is TGTGCCAGCTCACCGATGGCAGGGGTCACTGAAGCTTTCTTT.

The CDR3 sequence is CASIPGGAGDEQFF. DNA for the CDR3: TGTGCCAGCATCCCGGGGGGGGCCGGAGATGAGCAGTTCTTC. V and J are TRBV28 and TRBJ2-1; 8 bases line up with TRBD2. CDR1 MDHEN and CDR2 SYDVKM come from the germline V gene. The CDR3 contains 14 residues. Unmatched junction bases numbered 10, after V lost 7 bases and J lost 8 bases.

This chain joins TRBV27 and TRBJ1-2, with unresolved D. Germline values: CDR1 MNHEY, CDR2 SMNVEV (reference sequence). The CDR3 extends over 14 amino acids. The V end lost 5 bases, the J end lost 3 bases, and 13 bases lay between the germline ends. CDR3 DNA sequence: TGTGCCAGCAGTCCCTTAGGAGTTCACTATGGCTACACCTTC. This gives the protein CASSPLGVHYGYTF.

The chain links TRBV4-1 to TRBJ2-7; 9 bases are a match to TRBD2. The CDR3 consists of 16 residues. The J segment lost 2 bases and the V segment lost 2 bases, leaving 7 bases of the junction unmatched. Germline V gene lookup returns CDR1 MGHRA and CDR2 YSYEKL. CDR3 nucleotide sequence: TGCGCCAGCAGCCAATCTGTAGCGGGGGCCACCTACGAGCAGTACTTC. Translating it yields CASSQSVAGATYEQYF.

CDR3 sequence (DNA): TGTGCCAGCACCACGACAGGCTCCTACAATGAGCAGTTCTTC. Protein product: CASTTTGSYNEQFF. The chain couples TRBV11-2 to TRBJ2-1; a weak D match, TRBD1 (6 bases). The length of the CDR3 is 14 residues. The V end was cut by 7 bases, the J end by 0 bases, with 10 bases between. CDR1 and CDR2 from the germline V gene are SGHAT and FQNNGV. Combining the CDR3 with reference TRBV11-2 and TRBJ2-1 gives the whole variable domain EAGVAQSPRYKIIEKRQSVAFWCNPISGHATLYWYQQILGQGPKLLIQFQNNGVVDDSQLPKDRFSAERLKGVDSTLKIQPAKLEDSAVYLCASTTTGSYNEQFFGPGTRLTVL.

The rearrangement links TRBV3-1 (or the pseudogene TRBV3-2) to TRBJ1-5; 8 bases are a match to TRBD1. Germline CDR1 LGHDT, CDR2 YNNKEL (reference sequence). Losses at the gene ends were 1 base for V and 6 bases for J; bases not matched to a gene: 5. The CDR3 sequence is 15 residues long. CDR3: CASSQGGTGGQPQHF. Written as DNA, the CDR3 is TGTGCCAGCAGCCAAGGGGGTACAGGGGGTCAGCCCCAGCATTTT.

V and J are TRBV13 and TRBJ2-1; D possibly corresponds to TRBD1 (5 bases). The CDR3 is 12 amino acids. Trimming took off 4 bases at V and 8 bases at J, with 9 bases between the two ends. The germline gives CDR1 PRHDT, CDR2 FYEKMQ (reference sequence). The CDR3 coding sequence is TGTGCCAGCAGCTCAGGGTCCTATGAGCAGTTCTTC. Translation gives CASSSGSYEQFF.

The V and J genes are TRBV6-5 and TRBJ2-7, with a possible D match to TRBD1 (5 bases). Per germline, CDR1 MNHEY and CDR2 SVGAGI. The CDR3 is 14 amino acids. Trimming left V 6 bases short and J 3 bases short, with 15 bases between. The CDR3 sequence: CASRKSDSIYEQYF. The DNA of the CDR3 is TGTGCCAGCAGGAAAAGTGACAGTATCTACGAGCAGTACTTC.

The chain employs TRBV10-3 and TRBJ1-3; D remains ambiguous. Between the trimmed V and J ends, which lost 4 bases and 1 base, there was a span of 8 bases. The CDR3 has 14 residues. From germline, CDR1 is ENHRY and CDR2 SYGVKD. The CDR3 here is CAISGTTSGNTIYF. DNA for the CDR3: TGTGCCATCAGTGGGACTACTTCTGGAAACACCATATATTTT.

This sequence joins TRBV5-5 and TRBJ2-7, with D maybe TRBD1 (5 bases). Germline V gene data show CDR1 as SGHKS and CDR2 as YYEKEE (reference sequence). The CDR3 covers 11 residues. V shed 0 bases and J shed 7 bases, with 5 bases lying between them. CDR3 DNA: TGTGCCAGCAGCTTGGGACAGGAGCAGTACTTC. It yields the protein CASSLGQEQYF.

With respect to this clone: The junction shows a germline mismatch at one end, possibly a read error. This CDR3 is CASSQPGTSGLSYELYF. The CDR3 coding sequence is TGTGCCAGCAGCCAGCCCGGGACTAGCGGGCTCTCCTACGAGCTGTACTTC. The genes are TRBV3-1 (or the pseudogene TRBV3-2) and TRBJ2-7, with TRBD2 matching over 12 bases. The germline gives CDR1 LGHDT, CDR2 YNNKEL (reference sequence). The CDR3 is 17 amino acids.

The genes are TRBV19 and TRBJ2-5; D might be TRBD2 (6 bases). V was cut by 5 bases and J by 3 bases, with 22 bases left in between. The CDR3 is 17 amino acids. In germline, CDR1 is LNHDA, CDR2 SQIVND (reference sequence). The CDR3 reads CASSGNAGFQVKETQYF. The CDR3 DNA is TGTGCCAGTAGTGGGAACGCGGGGTTTCAGGTTAAAGAGACCCAGTACTTC.

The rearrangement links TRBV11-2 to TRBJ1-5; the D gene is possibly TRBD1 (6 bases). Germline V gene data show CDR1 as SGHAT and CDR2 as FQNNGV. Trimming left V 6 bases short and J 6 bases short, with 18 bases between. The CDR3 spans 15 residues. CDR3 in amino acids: CASSIGGRASQPQHF. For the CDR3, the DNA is TGTGCCAGCAGTATCGGGGGGCGAGCCAGTCAGCCCCAGCATTTT.

CDR3 residues: CASSIGLGQSDGGTEAFF. The CDR3 coding sequence is TGTGCCAGTAGTATTGGTTTAGGACAGTCGGATGGGGGCACTGAAGCTTTCTTT. The rearrangement links TRBV19 to TRBJ1-1; possible D gene TRBD1, 6 bases. The V end lost 3 bases, the J end lost 4 bases, and 24 bases lay between the germline ends. Germline V lookup: CDR1 LNHDA, CDR2 SQIVND (reference sequence). The CDR3 sequence is 18 residues long. Full variable domain (rest looked up from reference TRBV19 and TRBJ1-1): DGGITQSPKYLFRKEGQNVTLSCEQNLNHDAMYWYRQDPGQGLRLIYYSQIVNDFQKGDIAEGYSVSREKKESFPLTVTSAQKNPTAFYLCASSIGLGQSDGGTEAFFGQGTRLTVV.

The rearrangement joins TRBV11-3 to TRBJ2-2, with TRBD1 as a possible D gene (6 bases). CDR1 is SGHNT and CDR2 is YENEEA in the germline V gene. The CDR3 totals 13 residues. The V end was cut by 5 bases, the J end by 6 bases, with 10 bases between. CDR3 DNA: TGTGCCAGCAGCGTTCAGGGGTCCGGGGAGCTGTTTTTT. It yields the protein CASSVQGSGELFF.

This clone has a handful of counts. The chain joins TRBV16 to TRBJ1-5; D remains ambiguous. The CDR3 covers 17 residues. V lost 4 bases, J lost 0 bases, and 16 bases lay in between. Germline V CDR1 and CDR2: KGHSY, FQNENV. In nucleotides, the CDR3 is TGTGCCAGCAGCCCCCTCGTAGCAGCAAATAGCAATCAGCCCCAGCATTTT. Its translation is CASSPLVAANSNQPQHF.

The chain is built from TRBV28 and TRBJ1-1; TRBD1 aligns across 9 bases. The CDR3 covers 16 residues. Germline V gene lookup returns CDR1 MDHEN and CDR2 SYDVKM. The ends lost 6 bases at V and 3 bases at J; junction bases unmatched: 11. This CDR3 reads CASRTTGTGRYTEAFF. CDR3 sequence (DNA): TGTGCCAGCAGGACGACCGGGACAGGGAGGTACACTGAAGCTTTCTTT.

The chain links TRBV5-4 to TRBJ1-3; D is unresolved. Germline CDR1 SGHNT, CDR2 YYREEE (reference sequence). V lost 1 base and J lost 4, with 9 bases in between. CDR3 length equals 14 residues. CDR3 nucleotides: TGTGCCAGCAGCTTGAAGGGAGCCGGAAACACCATATATTTT. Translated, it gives CASSLKGAGNTIYF.

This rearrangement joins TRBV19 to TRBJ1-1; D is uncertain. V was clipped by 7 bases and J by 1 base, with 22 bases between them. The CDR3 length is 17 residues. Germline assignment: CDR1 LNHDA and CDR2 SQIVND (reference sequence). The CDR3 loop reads CASKPGHRRLSNTEAFF. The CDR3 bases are TGTGCCAGTAAGCCCGGGCACAGACGACTATCGAACACTGAAGCTTTCTTT.

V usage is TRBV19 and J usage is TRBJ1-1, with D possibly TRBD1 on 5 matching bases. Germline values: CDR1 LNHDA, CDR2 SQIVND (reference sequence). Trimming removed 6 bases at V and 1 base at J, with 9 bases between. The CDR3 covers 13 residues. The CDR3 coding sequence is TGTGCCAGTAGCCACACAGGGAACACTGAAGCTTTCTTT. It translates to CASSHTGNTEAFF.

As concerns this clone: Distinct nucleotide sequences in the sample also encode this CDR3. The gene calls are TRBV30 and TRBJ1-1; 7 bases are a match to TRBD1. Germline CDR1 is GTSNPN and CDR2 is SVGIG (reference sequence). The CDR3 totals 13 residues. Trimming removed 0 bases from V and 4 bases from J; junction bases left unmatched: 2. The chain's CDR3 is CAWSVQGSTEAFF. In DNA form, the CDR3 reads TGTGCCTGGAGTGTACAGGGGTCCACTGAAGCTTTCTTT.

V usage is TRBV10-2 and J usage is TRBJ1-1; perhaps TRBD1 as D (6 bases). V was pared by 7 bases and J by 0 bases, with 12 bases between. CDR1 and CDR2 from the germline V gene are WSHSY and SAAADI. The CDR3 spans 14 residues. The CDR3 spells CASTAGDLNTEAFF. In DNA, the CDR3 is TGCGCCAGCACGGCAGGGGACCTGAACACTGAAGCTTTCTTT.

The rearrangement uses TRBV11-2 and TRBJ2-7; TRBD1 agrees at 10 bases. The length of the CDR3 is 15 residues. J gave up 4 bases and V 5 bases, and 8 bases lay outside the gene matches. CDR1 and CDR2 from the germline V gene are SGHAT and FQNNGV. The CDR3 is CASSQYDRGLYEQYF. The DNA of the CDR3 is TGTGCCAGCAGCCAATACGACAGGGGGCTGTACGAGCAGTACTTC.

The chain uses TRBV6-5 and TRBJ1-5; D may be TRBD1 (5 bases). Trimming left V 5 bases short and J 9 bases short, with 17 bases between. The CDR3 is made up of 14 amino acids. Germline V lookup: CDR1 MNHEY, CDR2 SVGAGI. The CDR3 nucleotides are TGTGCCAGCAGTCCAGTGGCAGGCGGGGGGCCCCAGCATTTT. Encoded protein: CASSPVAGGGPQHF.

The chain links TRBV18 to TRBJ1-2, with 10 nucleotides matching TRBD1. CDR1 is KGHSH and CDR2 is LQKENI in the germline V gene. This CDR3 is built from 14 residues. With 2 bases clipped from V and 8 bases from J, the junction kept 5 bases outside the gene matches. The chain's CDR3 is CASSPGTGDWGYTF. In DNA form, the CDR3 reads TGTGCCAGCTCACCAGGGACAGGGGATTGGGGCTACACCTTC.

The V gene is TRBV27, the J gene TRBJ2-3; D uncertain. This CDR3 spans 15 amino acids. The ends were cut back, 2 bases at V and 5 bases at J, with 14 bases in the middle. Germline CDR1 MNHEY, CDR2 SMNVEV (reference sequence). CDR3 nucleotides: TGTGCCAGCAGTTTACAGGCTTTATTGGGAGATACGCAGTATTTT. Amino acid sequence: CASSLQALLGDTQYF.

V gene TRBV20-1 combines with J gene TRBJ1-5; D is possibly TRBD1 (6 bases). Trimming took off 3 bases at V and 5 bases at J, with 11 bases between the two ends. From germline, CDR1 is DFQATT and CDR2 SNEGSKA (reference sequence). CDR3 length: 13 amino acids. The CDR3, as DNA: TGCAGTGCTAGTGGGGAGGGGGATCAGCCCCAGCATTTT. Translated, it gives CSASGEGDQPQHF.

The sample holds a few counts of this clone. The CDR3 sequence is CASSMGQGINEKLFF. CDR3 DNA: TGTGCCAGTAGTATGGGACAGGGAATTAATGAAAAACTGTTTTTT. The V gene is TRBV19, the J gene TRBJ1-4; TRBD1 agrees at 9 bases. V lost 3 bases to trimming and J lost 4 bases; unmatched junction nucleotides: 3. The CDR3 runs to 15 residues. Germline CDR1 LNHDA, CDR2 SQIVND (reference sequence).

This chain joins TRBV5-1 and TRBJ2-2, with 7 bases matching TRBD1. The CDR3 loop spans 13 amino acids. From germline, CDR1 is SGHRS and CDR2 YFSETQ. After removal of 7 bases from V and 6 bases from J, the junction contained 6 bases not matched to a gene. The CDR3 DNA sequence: TGCGCCAGCCGCCCTGACAGGGCCGGGGAGCTGTTTTTT. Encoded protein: CASRPDRAGELFF.

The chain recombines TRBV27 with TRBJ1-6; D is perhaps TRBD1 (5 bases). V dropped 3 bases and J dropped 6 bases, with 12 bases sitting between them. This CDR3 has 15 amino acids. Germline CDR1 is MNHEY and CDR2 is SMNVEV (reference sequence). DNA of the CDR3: TGTGCCAGCAGTTTGGGCAGGGCTATTAATTCACCCCTCCACTTT. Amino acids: CASSLGRAINSPLHF.

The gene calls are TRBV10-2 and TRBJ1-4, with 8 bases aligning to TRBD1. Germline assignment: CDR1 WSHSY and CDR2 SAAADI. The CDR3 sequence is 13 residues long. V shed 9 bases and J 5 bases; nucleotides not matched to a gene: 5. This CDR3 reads CASLGQGNEKLFF. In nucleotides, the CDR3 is TGCGCCAGTCTCGGACAGGGAAATGAAAAACTGTTTTTT.